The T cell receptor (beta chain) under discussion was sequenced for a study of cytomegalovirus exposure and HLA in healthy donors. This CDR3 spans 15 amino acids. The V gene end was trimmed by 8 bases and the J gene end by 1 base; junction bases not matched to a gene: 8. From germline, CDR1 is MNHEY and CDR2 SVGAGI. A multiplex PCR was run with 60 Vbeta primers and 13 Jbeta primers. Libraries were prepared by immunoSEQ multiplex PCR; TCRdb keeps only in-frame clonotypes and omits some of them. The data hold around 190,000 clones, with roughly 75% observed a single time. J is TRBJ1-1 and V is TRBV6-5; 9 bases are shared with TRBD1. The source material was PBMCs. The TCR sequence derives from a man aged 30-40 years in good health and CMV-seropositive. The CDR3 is CASERGTGRNTEAFF. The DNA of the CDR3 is TGTGCCAGCGAGAGGGGGACAGGGAGGAACACTGAAGCTTTCTTT.